The clone carrying this T cell receptor beta chain came up a few times. CDR3 size: 15 residues. V was trimmed by 0 bases and J by 0 bases, leaving 6 bases between them. Germline lookup yields CDR1 MNHEY and CDR2 SVGAGI. Template material for amplifying TCR beta CDR3 regions consisted of RNA transcripts. The primer set for the first-round RT-PCR of the TCR CDR3 was HTBI. Each CDR3 protein is one row after TCRdb ran MiXCR on the multiplex PCR reads. The sample records roughly 840,000 distinct CDR3 sequences, about two fifths being singletons. These data come from a study of T cells in Graves' hyperthyroidism and ophthalmopathy. Newly diagnosed hyperthyroidism patients aged 18 to 65 years had disease lasting under 2 months.

The specimen was blood. This chain connects TRBV6-5 to TRBJ1-5; D call uncertain. This TCR came from a man between 18 and 35 years old with Graves' hyperthyroidism. The CDR3: CASSYSGHSNQPQHF. CDR3 DNA: TGTGCCAGCAGTTACTCGGGTCATAGCAATCAGCCCCAGCATTTT.